These 32 T cell receptor beta chains came from one sample sequenced in a study of CD8 T cells in Susac syndrome. RNA totalling roughly 0.5 to 1 ug underwent reverse transcription with random hexamers. TCRdb called the immunoSEQ multiplex PCR reads again in MiXCR, with one record for every CDR3 protein. Here the sample spans some 50,000 distinct CDR3 sequences, around 93% being singletons. Sample: CD8+ T cells from PBMCs. All receptors derive from a human donor with Susac syndrome.

The chain has TRBV5-5 and TRBJ1-4; D call uncertain. CDR1 and CDR2 (germline): SGHKS, YYEKEE (reference sequence). The CDR3 runs to 14 residues. Trimming cost V 7 bases and J 0 bases, with 10 bases left between them. CDR3 bases: TGTGCCAGCTCCGAAAGGGCAACTAATGAAAAACTGTTTTTT. This sequence encodes CASSERATNEKLFF.

J is TRBJ1-1 and V is TRBV29-1; D possibly corresponds to TRBD1 (5 bases). The CDR3 runs 13 residues. Trimming removed 6 bases at V and 3 bases at J, with 14 bases between. Germline assignment: CDR1 SQVTM and CDR2 ANQGSEA. DNA of the CDR3: TGCAGCGTGTTCTCGACACAGGACACTGAAGCTTTCTTT. Its translation: CSVFSTQDTEAFF.

The rearrangement joins TRBV7-9 to TRBJ2-2; D possibly uses TRBD1 or TRBD2 (6 bases each). CDR1 SEHNR and CDR2 FQNEAQ come from the germline V gene (reference sequence). V lost 5 bases and J lost 3, with 16 bases in between. This CDR3 region has 16 residues. This chain's CDR3 is CASSQRGGLYTGELFF. CDR3 nucleotides: TGTGCCAGCAGCCAGAGAGGGGGACTTTACACCGGGGAGCTGTTTTTT.

The CDR3 coding sequence is TGCAGTGCTAGAACGCTCCCCGGTGGCAACATTCAGTACTTC. It yields the protein CSARTLPGGNIQYF. The chain recombines TRBV20-1 with TRBJ2-4; no clear D gene. The CDR3 sequence is 14 residues long. CDR1 and CDR2 from the germline V gene are DFQATT and SNEGSKA (reference sequence). V lost 2 bases, J lost 7 bases, and 15 bases lay in between.

The chain links TRBV29-1 to TRBJ2-1, with D perhaps TRBD2 (5 bases). Between the trimmed V and J ends, which lost 3 bases and 0 bases, there was a span of 9 bases. This CDR3 has 14 amino acids. The germline V gene encodes CDR1 SQVTM and CDR2 ANQGSEA. The CDR3 coding sequence is TGCAGCGTTGACGAGGGAAGCTCCTACAATGAGCAGTTCTTC. Protein product: CSVDEGSSYNEQFF.

V gene TRBV6-2 or TRBV6-3 combines with J gene TRBJ2-1; TRBD2 matches at 9 bases. The CDR3 contains 17 residues. Per the germline V gene, CDR1 is MNHEY and CDR2 is SVGEGT. Trimming cost V 0 bases and J 4 bases; bases outside gene matches: 7. The DNA of the CDR3 is TGTGCCAGCAGTTACTCGGCCGGGACTAGCCCGTACAATGAGCAGTTCTTC. Amino acids: CASSYSAGTSPYNEQFF.

This clonotype showed up just once. This sequence joins TRBV20-1 and TRBJ2-7; maybe TRBD2 (7 bases). This CDR3 contains 15 residues. Germline lookup yields CDR1 DFQATT and CDR2 SNEGSKA (reference sequence). The ends were cut back, 2 bases at V and 2 bases at J, with 16 bases in the middle. CDR3 in amino acids: CSARSYGGGTYEQYF. CDR3 coding DNA: TGCAGTGCTAGAAGTTACGGCGGGGGCACCTACGAGCAGTACTTC.

This chain links TRBV27 with TRBJ1-4; no definite D call. Trimming took 5 bases from V and 7 from J, leaving 11 bases between them. The CDR3 consists of 13 residues. Germline CDR1 MNHEY, CDR2 SMNVEV (reference sequence). The CDR3 is CASSPIWVEKLFF. CDR3 DNA sequence: TGTGCCAGCAGTCCTATATGGGTTGAAAAACTGTTTTTT.

The gene calls are TRBV7-2 and TRBJ2-7; 7 bases line up with TRBD1. The germline V gene encodes CDR1 SGHTA and CDR2 FQGNSA. CDR3 length equals 14 residues. V was pared by 5 bases and J by 4 bases, with 8 bases of the junction left unmatched. The CDR3 protein is CASSPLTGNYEQYF. Written as DNA, the CDR3 is TGTGCCAGCAGCCCCCTGACAGGGAATTACGAGCAGTACTTC.

V usage is TRBV15 and J usage is TRBJ1-1, with D uncertain. The CDR3 sequence is 15 residues long. Germline values: CDR1 LNHNV, CDR2 YYDKDF (reference sequence). Deletions cut 1 base from V and 3 bases from J, with 12 bases between. As DNA, the CDR3 is TGTGCCACCAGCAGAGGTACAGAAAGAGACACTGAAGCTTTCTTT. The encoded protein is CATSRGTERDTEAFF.

The chain uses TRBV20-1 and TRBJ1-2; D remains ambiguous. The germline V and J ends were trimmed by 4 bases and 4 bases, with 10 bases remaining between them. CDR1 is DFQATT and CDR2 is SNEGSKA in the germline V gene (reference sequence). This CDR3 has 12 amino acids. The CDR3 spells CSAMTGSYGYTF. The DNA of the CDR3 is TGCAGTGCTATGACCGGGTCCTATGGCTACACCTTC.

This clonotype appeared once. The V gene is TRBV3-1, the J gene TRBJ1-1; D may be TRBD1 (5 bases). Germline CDR1 and CDR2: LGHDT and YNNKEL (reference sequence). The CDR3 runs to 12 residues. Trimming cost V 6 bases and J 2 bases, with 7 bases left between them. The CDR3 loop reads CASRGPNTEAFF. The CDR3 nucleotides read TGTGCCAGCAGGGGACCTAACACTGAAGCTTTCTTT.

The chain links TRBV7-9 to TRBJ1-2; TRBD1 matches at 8 bases. Germline V gene data show CDR1 as SEHNR and CDR2 as FQNEAQ (reference sequence). The CDR3 runs to 16 residues. J was trimmed by 2 bases and V by 4 bases; bases with no gene match: 9. CDR3: CASSSLIRDRNYGYTF. The CDR3 DNA follows: TGTGCCAGCAGCTCACTCATCCGGGACAGGAACTATGGCTACACCTTC.

CDR3: CSARDYRGLAGGQETQYF. CDR3 DNA sequence: TGCAGTGCTAGAGATTACAGGGGACTAGCGGGGGGGCAAGAGACCCAGTACTTC. This sequence joins TRBV20-1 and TRBJ2-5; 16 nucleotides agree with TRBD2. Trimming cost V 0 bases and J 2 bases; bases outside gene matches: 6. There are 18 residues in the CDR3. CDR1 is DFQATT and CDR2 is SNEGSKA in the germline V gene (reference sequence).

The chain has TRBV4-3 and TRBJ1-5; D is possibly TRBD1 (6 bases). Germline CDR1 is LGHNA and CDR2 is YSLEER. The V end was cut by 3 bases, the J end by 1 base, with 10 bases between. This CDR3 has 15 residues. CDR3 coding DNA: TGCGCCAGCAGCCACTGGAGGGGGAGCAATCAGCCCCAGCATTTT. It encodes CASSHWRGSNQPQHF.

The CDR3 is CSVEGGLAESTDTQYF. Written as DNA, the CDR3 is TGCAGCGTTGAAGGGGGACTAGCGGAGAGCACAGATACGCAGTATTTT. V usage is TRBV29-1 and J usage is TRBJ2-3; 11 bases match TRBD2. Germline CDR1 is SQVTM and CDR2 is ANQGSEA. This CDR3 comprises 16 residues. With V trimmed by 1 base and J by 0 bases, 3 bases remained unmatched.

The chain has TRBV29-1 and TRBJ1-1; no clear D. The CDR3 totals 14 residues. V was clipped by 1 base and J by 3 bases, with 12 bases between them. Germline lookup yields CDR1 SQVTM and CDR2 ANQGSEA. CDR3 coding DNA: TGCAGCGTTGAAGTAGTGGGCTCCGACACTGAAGCTTTCTTT. This translates into CSVEVVGSDTEAFF.

The chain is built from TRBV9 and TRBJ2-1; D possibly matches TRBD1 or TRBD2 (5 bases each). This CDR3 is 18 amino acids long. The germline V gene encodes CDR1 SGDLS and CDR2 YYNGEE. With 4 bases removed from V and 7 bases from J, the gap between germline ends came to 27 bases. In DNA, the CDR3 is TGTGCCAGCAGCACTACCACGGGGCCAGGGAACTTGGGGAATGAGCAGTTCTTC. Translating gives CASSTTTGPGNLGNEQFF. The full variable domain, completed using reference TRBV9 and TRBJ2-1, is DSGVTQTPKHLITATGQRVTLRCSPRSGDLSVYWYQQSLDQGLQFLIQYYNGEERAKGNILERFSAQQFPDLHSELNLSSLELGDSALYFCASSTTTGPGNLGNEQFFGPGTRLTVL.

This clonotype was seen only once. The chain employs TRBV30 and TRBJ1-1; D call uncertain. V was pared by 1 base and J by 2 bases, with 11 bases between. The CDR3 sequence is 14 residues long. CDR1 and CDR2 (germline): GTSNPN, SVGIG (reference sequence). CDR3 in DNA: TGTGCCTGGAGTGATATGGGGTCAAACACTGAAGCTTTCTTT. Protein product: CAWSDMGSNTEAFF.

This chain uses TRBV10-2 with TRBJ1-6, with a tentative D call TRBD1 (5 bases). Germline CDR1 is WSHSY and CDR2 is SAAADI. The CDR3 has 14 residues. V gave up 6 bases and J gave up 6 bases, with 12 bases separating them. This CDR3 reads CASSDGGGNSPLHF. Written as DNA, the CDR3 is TGCGCCAGCAGCGACGGGGGAGGTAATTCACCCCTCCACTTT.

J is TRBJ2-6 and V is TRBV12-3 or TRBV12-4; a weak D match, TRBD2 (5 bases). This CDR3 has 16 amino acids. The ends were cut back, 1 base at V and 1 base at J, with 8 bases in the middle. The CDR3 loop reads CASSLGRTSGANVLTF. The CDR3 coding sequence is TGTGCCAGCAGTTTAGGCCGGACTTCTGGGGCCAACGTCCTGACTTTC.

In nucleotides, the CDR3 is TGTGCCAGCAGTCGGACAGGGGAACAAGAGACCCAGTACTTC. Its translation: CASSRTGEQETQYF. J is TRBJ2-5 and V is TRBV6-2 or TRBV6-3; TRBD1 matches 9 bases. The CDR3 is 14 residues long. CDR1 and CDR2 from the germline V gene are MNHEY and SVGEGT. V shed 5 bases and J 2 bases; nucleotides not matched to a gene: 3.

This clonotype was found a few times. This sequence joins TRBV11-2 and TRBJ2-1; TRBD1 is a possible D gene (6 bases). This CDR3 has 15 residues. Germline V lookup: CDR1 SGHAT, CDR2 FQNNGV. V gave up 5 bases and J gave up 5 bases, with 16 bases separating them. The CDR3 spells CASSIRGGLNNEQFF. The CDR3 nucleotides read TGTGCCAGCAGCATCCGTGGGGGCCTTAACAATGAGCAGTTCTTC.

V is TRBV29-1 and J is TRBJ1-1; 8 bases line up with TRBD1. This CDR3 has 13 residues. Germline loops: CDR1 SQVTM, CDR2 ANQGSEA. V was clipped by 7 bases and J by 0 bases; unmatched bases: 4. CDR3 residues: CSATTGVNTEAFF. The CDR3, as DNA: TGCAGCGCTACGACAGGGGTGAACACTGAAGCTTTCTTT.

The rearrangement joins TRBV2 to TRBJ2-7; D might be TRBD2 (6 bases). V gave up 6 bases and J gave up 3 bases, with 24 bases separating them. Germline CDR1 reads SNHLY; CDR2 reads FYNNEI. This CDR3 has 17 amino acids. CDR3 in DNA: TGTGCCAGCAGCGCCAGACTTCGGGGGTCTATATACTACGAGCAGTACTTC. The encoded protein is CASSARLRGSIYYEQYF.

V gene TRBV4-1 combines with J gene TRBJ1-1, with D unclear. The CDR3 loop spans 13 amino acids. Germline V gives CDR1 MGHRA, CDR2 YSYEKL. Trimming removed 1 base at V and 7 bases at J, with 10 bases between. DNA for the CDR3: TGCGCCAGCAGCCAAGGACGGGAGTTTGAAGCTTTCTTT. Its translation: CASSQGREFEAFF.

This rearrangement joins TRBV13 to TRBJ1-2; weak D call: TRBD1 (5 bases). Trimming took 3 bases from V and 6 from J, leaving 11 bases between them. Germline V lookup: CDR1 PRHDT, CDR2 FYEKMQ (reference sequence). CDR3 size: 13 residues. The chain's CDR3 is CASSLEGSDGYTF. CDR3 nucleotides: TGTGCCAGCAGCTTGGAGGGGTCTGATGGCTACACCTTC.

The chain has TRBV7-8 and TRBJ2-6; no firm D call. Germline V CDR1 and CDR2: SGHVS, FQNEAQ. CDR3 length: 16 amino acids. The ends were cut back, 0 bases at V and 0 bases at J, with 6 bases in the middle. Written as DNA, the CDR3 is TGTGCCAGCAGCTTAGCATCGGCCTCTGGGGCCAACGTCCTGACTTTC. The encoded protein is CASSLASASGANVLTF.

The chain recombines TRBV11-2 with TRBJ2-2, with D hard to call. Trimming pared 4 bases from V and 9 bases from J, leaving 12 bases between. The CDR3 spans 13 residues. Per germline, CDR1 SGHAT and CDR2 FQNNGV. CDR3 protein: CASSSLSSRELFF. Written as DNA, the CDR3 is TGTGCCAGCAGCTCACTGTCCTCCCGGGAGCTGTTTTTT.

The chain uses TRBV6-5 and TRBJ2-7; D not certain. Germline loops: CDR1 MNHEY, CDR2 SVGAGI. The CDR3 runs to 12 residues. The V end lost 7 bases, the J end lost 1 base, and 8 bases lay between the germline ends. CDR3 in DNA: TGTGCCAGCACCTTGGGGTCCTACGAGCAGTACTTC. Its protein is CASTLGSYEQYF.

The V gene is TRBV29-1, the J gene TRBJ1-1; tentative D call: TRBD1 (6 bases). V was pared by 6 bases and J by 0 bases, with 14 bases between. CDR1 is SQVTM, CDR2 ANQGSEA, per germline. CDR3 length equals 14 residues. In DNA form, the CDR3 reads TGCAGCGTGCCCGGGGGCAGATTGAACACTGAAGCTTTCTTT. As protein: CSVPGGRLNTEAFF.

The chain is built from TRBV30 and TRBJ2-5; D remains unclear. V dropped 4 bases and J dropped 3 bases, with 6 bases sitting between them. The CDR3 runs to 11 residues. Looked up from germline, CDR1 is GTSNPN and CDR2 is SVGIG (reference sequence). CDR3: CAWTQEETQYF. The DNA of the CDR3 is TGTGCCTGGACTCAAGAAGAGACCCAGTACTTC.